The present T cell receptor beta chain was sequenced within a study of T cell repertoires in cytomegalovirus infection (dated by TCRdb to the late 2010s). Concerning the study at large: Donor HLA type was relevant to the analysis, because carriage of CMV infection together with the matching HLA type was indicated by public TCR beta signatures. Study-wide findings and limitations: In both this cohort and an independent cohort of some 370 donors, the cumulative frequency of public TCR beta family members distinguished carriers of CMV infection plus the relevant HLA type. The ex vivo response was dominated by HLA-C-restricted CMV-specific TCR beta clonotypes, and the single most frequent clonotype in two of eight donors was supplied by these HLA-C-restricted clonotypes.

This clonotype showed up many times. Its antigen has not been determined. No base quality values were provided; no much bigger clone lies one nucleotide off. Sequencing was performed on an Illumina HiSeq 1500. TCRdb ran its own pipeline on the public reads, namely fastp trimming at Q25 and MiXCR clone calling, and kept in-frame beta chains. Each entry merges the rows of one CDR3 protein and shows their most common DNA and genes. The table for this sample lists almost 500,000 distinct CDR3 sequences; about 11% of them were counted only once. The ten most abundant clones make up 10% to 13% of the sample. From its cysteine to its phenylalanine, the CDR3 spans 13 amino acids. Only the CDR3 DNA is retained, 39 bases long and in frame from the first base. The germline V gene supplies CDR1 SGHAT and CDR2 FQNNGV. A distance of 11 bases separates the germline ends of V and J, which lose 7 bases and 2 bases respectively.

The receptor chain draws on TRBV11-2 and TRBJ1-1; the D gene is unclear. The sequenced material came from PBMCs. This receptor was taken from a human donor in good health (CMV status not recorded). Some clones in this sample may be carry-over from other donors' samples. The sequence in DNA is TGTGCCAGCACCCTCCTGCGTAACACTGAAGCTTTCTTT. This gives the protein CASTLLRNTEAFF. When the CDR3 is completed using the reference TRBV11-2 and TRBJ1-1 genes on either side, the full variable domain is EAGVAQSPRYKIIEKRQSVAFWCNPISGHATLYWYQQILGQGPKLLIQFQNNGVVDDSQLPKDRFSAERLKGVDSTLKIQPAKLEDSAVYLCASTLLRNTEAFFGQGTRLTVV.